This entry lists 28 T cell receptor beta chains sequenced from one sample in a study of T cell clusters in autoimmune cytopenias (dated by TCRdb to 2018 to 2020). Instrument on record: Illumina MiSeq. TRB rearrangements were amplified by multiplex PCR following a touch-down protocol, with the TRB-A and TRB-B primer pools mixed in one tube. TCRdb reprocessed the reads into one record per CDR3 protein sequence, lacking DNA. The sample's table lists a count of about 12,000 distinct CDR3 sequences. 3.3% of the sample is held by the ten biggest clonotypes. Each sample's TRB amplification started from around 230 ng of peripheral blood genomic DNA, which corresponds to tens of thousands of genome equivalents. These records were also assigned to another study, of T cell repertoires in aging, cancer and after chemotherapy.

Sequencing was done on a sample of peripheral blood. The receptor source for this set is a human donor in good health.

This clonotype is classed as medium-sized (0.01 to 0.1%) by frequency. The chain recombines TRBV19 with TRBJ2-7; TCRdb proposes TRBD1, but this gene call is untestable without DNA. This CDR3 spans 14 amino acids. In germline, CDR1 is LNHDA, CDR2 SQIVND (reference sequence). The CDR3 loop reads CASSDRDSSYEQYF.

This chain connects TRBV28 to TRBJ2-2; the TCRdb call, TRBD1, lacks DNA for checking. The CDR3 length is 15 residues. Germline V CDR1 and CDR2: MDHEN, SYDVKM. The chain's CDR3 is CASVRGTANTGELFF.

The chain links TRBV7-2 to TRBJ1-1. The CDR3 covers 18 residues. Per the germline V gene, CDR1 is SGHTA and CDR2 is FQGNSA. The CDR3 protein is CASTSTLRAHQQNTEAFF.

This clonotype is called medium-sized based on its frequency. This chain's CDR3 is CASSLGDEQFF. This sequence joins TRBV7-9 and TRBJ2-1. Germline values: CDR1 SEHNR, CDR2 FQNEAQ (reference sequence). There are 11 residues in the CDR3.

This clonotype is called medium-sized based on its frequency. The chain links TRBV7-9 to TRBJ2-1; checking the TCRdb D call of TRBD1 is not possible without DNA. The CDR3 length is 14 residues. The germline V gene has CDR1 SEHNR and CDR2 FQNEAQ (reference sequence). CDR3 sequence reads: CASSLGTNYNEQFF.

The chain combines TRBV4-3 with TRBJ2-2; TCRdb outputs TRBD1, but without DNA this stays unchecked. CDR1 and CDR2 from the germline V gene are LGHNA and YSLEER. There are 17 residues in the CDR3. CDR3 residues: CASSQGPDRPDTGELFF.

The chain couples TRBV27 to TRBJ1-4; checking the TCRdb D call of TRBD1 is not possible without DNA. This CDR3 has 16 residues. Looked up from germline, CDR1 is MNHEY and CDR2 is SMNVEV (reference sequence). CDR3 amino acids: CASSFGPGTGDEKLFF.

This clonotype is called medium-sized based on its frequency. The rearrangement uses TRBV7-6 and TRBJ1-2. Germline V CDR1 and CDR2: SGHVS, FNYEAQ. The CDR3 extends over 14 amino acids. The chain's CDR3 is CASSPYGVENGYTF.

This clonotype counts as medium-sized by frequency. The CDR3 sequence is CASRWTDYNEQFF. The chain joins TRBV6-5 to TRBJ2-1. From germline, CDR1 is MNHEY and CDR2 SVGAGI. The CDR3 spans 13 residues.

This clonotype is classed as medium-sized by frequency. This sequence joins TRBV6-5 and TRBJ1-2; TCRdb outputs TRBD1, but without DNA this stays unchecked. Germline CDR1 reads MNHEY; CDR2 reads SVGAGI. The CDR3 runs to 15 residues. The chain's CDR3 is CASSIHTGQNYGYTF.

This sequence joins TRBV19 and TRBJ2-1; TCRdb's D call of TRBD2 is untestable without DNA. Germline V CDR1 and CDR2: LNHDA, SQIVND (reference sequence). This CDR3 region has 15 residues. This chain's CDR3 is CASSISSGEPYEQFF.

The J gene is TRBJ1-3, the V gene TRBV5-1. From germline, CDR1 is SGHRS and CDR2 YFSETQ. The CDR3 totals 15 residues. CDR3 sequence: CASSQDFSPGNTIYF.

The rearrangement joins TRBV27 to TRBJ2-5. The CDR3 loop spans 15 amino acids. Germline CDR1 MNHEY, CDR2 SMNVEV (reference sequence). This CDR3 reads CASSLRGNFQETQYF.

V is TRBV19 and J is TRBJ2-3; TCRdb indicates TRBD1, and absent DNA this call remains unverified. The CDR3 sequence is 15 residues long. Per the germline V gene, CDR1 is LNHDA and CDR2 is SQIVND (reference sequence). CDR3 region: CASSRDRGRPDTQYF.

The CDR3 sequence: CASSRTGGGYTEAFF. The J gene is TRBJ1-1, the V gene TRBV5-4; TCRdb's D gene call, TRBD1, goes unchecked for lack of DNA. The CDR3 loop spans 15 amino acids. Germline CDR1 and CDR2: SGHNT and YYREEE (reference sequence).

The rearrangement links TRBV27 to TRBJ1-5; absent DNA, TCRdb's TRBD1 call cannot be checked. This CDR3 contains 13 residues. The germline V gene has CDR1 MNHEY and CDR2 SMNVEV (reference sequence). This chain's CDR3 is CASSLSGGRPQHF.

Its frequency marks this clonotype as medium-sized. J is TRBJ1-1 and V is TRBV7-9. The CDR3 contains 12 residues. Germline V gives CDR1 SEHNR, CDR2 FQNEAQ (reference sequence). This CDR3 reads CAAERQLTEAFF.

The V gene is TRBV24-1, the J gene TRBJ2-1; TCRdb designates TRBD1, a call that cannot be tested without DNA. The CDR3 is 14 residues long. Looked up from germline, CDR1 is KGHDR and CDR2 is SFDVKD. The CDR3 protein is CATSDLGTGFEQFF.

The rearrangement links TRBV29-1 to TRBJ2-3. The CDR3 has 13 residues. Germline V lookup: CDR1 SQVTM, CDR2 ANQGSEA. The CDR3 is CSVRPLSGDTQYF.

The gene calls are TRBV11-2 and TRBJ2-1; checking the TCRdb D call of TRBD2 is not possible without DNA. The germline V gene has CDR1 SGHAT and CDR2 FQNNGV. The CDR3 sequence is 15 residues long. This chain's CDR3 is CASSLVPSAGGRQFF. Combining the CDR3 with reference TRBV11-2 and TRBJ2-1 gives the whole variable domain EAGVAQSPRYKIIEKRQSVAFWCNPISGHATLYWYQQILGQGPKLLIQFQNNGVVDDSQLPKDRFSAERLKGVDSTLKIQPAKLEDSAVYLCASSLVPSAGGRQFFGPGTRLTVL.

This chain uses TRBV5-6 with TRBJ2-7; as DNA is missing, the TRBD1 call by TCRdb cannot be tested. Germline CDR1 SGHDT, CDR2 YYEEEE. The CDR3 runs 15 residues. The CDR3 reads CASSGGQSLSYEQYF.

V gene TRBV5-1 combines with J gene TRBJ1-6. The CDR3 is 14 residues long. Germline values: CDR1 SGHRS, CDR2 YFSETQ. CDR3 loop: CASSLAAVDSPLHF. The complete variable domain, with remaining parts taken from reference TRBV5-1 and TRBJ1-6, reads KAGVTQTPRYLIKTRGQQVTLSCSPISGHRSVSWYQQTPGQGLQFLFEYFSETQRNKGNFPGRFSGRQFSNSRSEMNVSTLELGDSALYLCASSLAAVDSPLHFGNGTRLTVT.

Frequency places this clonotype as medium-sized (0.01 to 0.1%). The chain uses TRBV19 and TRBJ1-2; TCRdb's assignment of TRBD1 cannot be checked, as there is no DNA. CDR3 length equals 15 residues. The germline CDR1 and CDR2 sequences are LNHDA and SQIVND (reference sequence). CDR3 protein: CASSIGTGGHYGYTF.

This chain uses TRBV10-2 with TRBJ2-3; TCRdb reports TRBD1, a call that lacks DNA to check it against. CDR1 is WSHSY and CDR2 is SAAADI in the germline V gene. The CDR3 has 13 amino acids. CDR3 sequence reads: CATFYGGTDTQYF.

This clonotype registers medium-sized (0.01 to 0.1%) by frequency. This chain connects TRBV7-9 to TRBJ2-7; lacking DNA, the TRBD1 call made by TCRdb goes unchecked. The germline V gene has CDR1 SEHNR and CDR2 FQNEAQ (reference sequence). The CDR3 is 15 amino acids. The CDR3 is CASSLDGTVQGEQYF.

The chain recombines TRBV5-1 with TRBJ1-2. Germline V gene lookup returns CDR1 SGHRS and CDR2 YFSETQ. The CDR3 is made up of 14 amino acids. The CDR3 reads CASSLYPEDYGYTF.

The V call is TRBV11-2, the J call TRBJ2-3. CDR3 length: 12 amino acids. Looked up from germline, CDR1 is SGHAT and CDR2 is FQNNGV. CDR3 protein: CASSSMRDTQYF. The entire variable domain, with the rest obtained from reference TRBV11-2 and TRBJ2-3, is as follows: EAGVAQSPRYKIIEKRQSVAFWCNPISGHATLYWYQQILGQGPKLLIQFQNNGVVDDSQLPKDRFSAERLKGVDSTLKIQPAKLEDSAVYLCASSSMRDTQYFGPGTRLTVL.

The rearrangement links TRBV10-3 to TRBJ2-7; TCRdb proposes TRBD1, but this gene call is untestable without DNA. Germline CDR1 is ENHRY and CDR2 is SYGVKD. This CDR3 contains 16 residues. The CDR3 region is CAISESGGQSSYEQYF.